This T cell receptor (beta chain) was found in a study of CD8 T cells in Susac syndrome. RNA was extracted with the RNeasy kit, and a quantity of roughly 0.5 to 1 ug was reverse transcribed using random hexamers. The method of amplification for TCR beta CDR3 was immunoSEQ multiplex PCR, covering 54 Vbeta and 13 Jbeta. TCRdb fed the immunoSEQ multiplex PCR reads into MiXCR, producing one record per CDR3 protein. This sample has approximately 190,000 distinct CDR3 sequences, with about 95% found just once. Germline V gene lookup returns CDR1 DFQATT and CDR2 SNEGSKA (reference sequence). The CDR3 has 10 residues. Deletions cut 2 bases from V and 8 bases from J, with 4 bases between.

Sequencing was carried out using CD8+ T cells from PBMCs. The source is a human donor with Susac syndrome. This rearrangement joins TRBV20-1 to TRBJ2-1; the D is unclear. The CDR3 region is CSARSYEQFF. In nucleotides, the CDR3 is TGCAGTGCTAGAAGCTATGAGCAGTTCTTC.